The 20 T cell receptor beta chains listed next were all sequenced from one sample in a study of T cell repertoires in cytomegalovirus infection. TCRdb re-called the reads with MiXCR, one entry per CDR3 protein. Here the sample spans 450,000 to 600,000 distinct CDR3 sequences, about 42% being singletons. The antigens of these receptors remain unknown. The specimen comprised cultured PBMCs, sampled from culture after CMV antigen stimulation. These receptors all stem from a human donor in good health (CMV status not recorded). Some clones in this sample may be carry-over from other donors' samples.

This clonotype was counted between two and nine times. The rearrangement links TRBV7-8 to TRBJ2-7; 10 positions match TRBD2. V shed 5 bases, J shed 4 bases, and the junction held 5 bases outside the gene matches. CDR3 length: 14 residues. In germline, CDR1 is SGHVS, CDR2 FQNEAQ. The DNA for the CDR3 is TGTGCCAGCAGCCCTTGGACTAGCGGATACGAGCAGTACTTC. This sequence encodes CASSPWTSGYEQYF.

There are a few counts of this clonotype. The CDR3 sequence is CSAKGASGPGEQFF. The CDR3 DNA reads as TGCAGTGCTAAGGGGGCTAGCGGGCCGGGGGAGCAGTTCTTC. The chain uses TRBV20-1 and TRBJ2-1, with D possibly matching TRBD2 (8 bases). The CDR3 has 14 residues. Deletions cut 4 bases from V and 10 bases from J, with 20 bases between. From germline, CDR1 is DFQATT and CDR2 SNEGSKA (reference sequence).

CDR3 nucleotides: TGTGCCAGCAGTTACATTGCCCGGACAGCCGGGTCCCCCTATAATTCACCCCTCCACTTT. It is translated as CASSYIARTAGSPYNSPLHF. The V gene is TRBV6-1, the J gene TRBJ1-6; a weak D match, TRBD1 (6 bases). The germline CDR1 and CDR2 sequences are MNHNS and SASEGT. The CDR3 has 20 residues. The V and J ends lost 5 bases and 2 bases respectively, with 25 bases between them.

This chain connects TRBV28 to TRBJ2-3, with 10 bases that match TRBD2. The germline V gene encodes CDR1 MDHEN and CDR2 SYDVKM. This CDR3 is built from 16 residues. With V trimmed by 3 bases and J by 6 bases, 9 bases remained unmatched. The CDR3 sequence is CASSFASGGDTDTQYF. For the CDR3, the DNA is TGTGCCAGCAGTTTCGCAAGCGGGGGGGACACGGATACGCAGTATTTT.

The rearrangement uses TRBV20-1 and TRBJ2-1; 9 bases are shared with TRBD2. V lost 5 bases and J lost 6; bases outside the gene matches: 8. The CDR3 has 14 amino acids. The germline gives CDR1 DFQATT, CDR2 SNEGSKA (reference sequence). The chain's CDR3 is CSALTTSGLNEQFF. CDR3 bases: TGCAGTGCTCTTACGACTAGCGGACTCAATGAGCAGTTCTTC.

In this sample, this clonotype turned up a few times. This rearrangement joins TRBV7-9 to TRBJ1-6, with unresolved D. The V and J ends lost 8 bases and 3 bases respectively, with 26 bases between them. CDR3 length: 19 residues. Germline-derived CDR1 and CDR2 are SEHNR and FQNEAQ (reference sequence). The CDR3 coding sequence is TGTGCCAGCGGTTTAGGCGGGTCCTTGCCGCCGATCTATAATTCACCCCTCCACTTT. Protein product: CASGLGGSLPPIYNSPLHF.

The rearrangement joins TRBV7-2 to TRBJ2-2; D is possibly TRBD2 (6 bases). CDR1 and CDR2 from the germline V gene are SGHTA and FQGNSA. Trimming took 0 bases from V and 0 from J, leaving 11 bases between them. The CDR3 covers 17 residues. CDR3 in DNA: TGTGCCAGCAGCTTAGCGATAGCGGCCACGAACACCGGGGAGCTGTTTTTT. Its translation: CASSLAIAATNTGELFF.

The chain links TRBV7-9 to TRBJ1-1; tentative D call: TRBD1 (6 bases). Germline-derived CDR1 and CDR2 are SEHNR and FQNEAQ (reference sequence). This CDR3 contains 14 residues. The germline V and J ends were trimmed by 1 base and 6 bases, with 12 bases remaining between them. The CDR3 reads CASSLGGAVAEAFF. CDR3 DNA: TGTGCCAGCAGCTTAGGGGGGGCGGTTGCTGAAGCTTTCTTT.

This clonotype was detected a few times. This sequence joins TRBV5-1 and TRBJ1-4; 9 bases agree with TRBD1. V lost 3 bases and J lost 5; bases outside the gene matches: 5. Germline loops: CDR1 SGHRS, CDR2 YFSETQ. CDR3 size: 15 residues. The CDR3 here is CASSYDRGANEKLFF. In nucleotides, the CDR3 is TGCGCCAGCAGCTACGACAGGGGGGCAAATGAAAAACTGTTTTTT.

The chain combines TRBV7-2 with TRBJ2-2, with TRBD2 identical over 7 bases. With 4 bases clipped from V and 7 bases from J, the junction kept 9 bases outside the gene matches. CDR3 size: 15 residues. CDR1 SGHTA and CDR2 FQGNSA come from the germline V gene. The CDR3: CASSWGPRGSGELFF. The CDR3 region has the DNA TGTGCCAGCAGCTGGGGCCCCCGCGGGAGCGGGGAGCTGTTTTTT.

This chain links TRBV5-1 with TRBJ1-5; D unclear. Germline V gene data show CDR1 as SGHRS and CDR2 as YFSETQ. The CDR3 spans 15 residues. The V gene lost 4 bases and the J gene lost 3 bases, with 14 bases spanning the gap. CDR3: CASSPRPGNNQPQHF. DNA for the CDR3: TGCGCCAGCAGCCCTAGACCGGGAAACAATCAGCCCCAGCATTTT.

This clonotype was counted at least ten times. This chain links TRBV7-8 with TRBJ2-2, with D possibly matching TRBD2 (6 bases). With 1 base removed from V and 2 bases from J, the gap between germline ends came to 23 bases. The germline V gene has CDR1 SGHVS and CDR2 FQNEAQ. This CDR3 is 20 amino acids long. CDR3 DNA: TGTGCCAGCAGCTTAGGGAGGCGTCTCGGGAGAATAACCAACACCGGGGAGCTGTTTTTT. Translation gives CASSLGRRLGRITNTGELFF.

V is TRBV20-1 and J is TRBJ2-1; 9 bases match TRBD2. V was clipped by 1 base and J by 9 bases; unmatched bases: 7. Germline CDR1 and CDR2: DFQATT and SNEGSKA (reference sequence). The CDR3 covers 14 residues. The DNA of the CDR3 is TGCAGTGCTAGAGTCGGGGCGGGAGGGACTGAGCAGTTCTTC. Protein: CSARVGAGGTEQFF.

This clonotype was seen more than once but under ten times. The chain combines TRBV6-5 with TRBJ2-3; maybe TRBD2 (5 bases). V dropped 2 bases and J dropped 3 bases, with 6 bases sitting between them. The CDR3 contains 13 residues. Germline V CDR1 and CDR2: MNHEY, SVGAGI. CDR3 coding DNA: TGTGCCAGCAGTTACCCGGGAACAGATACGCAGTATTTT. This gives the protein CASSYPGTDTQYF.

This clonotype was found once. V usage is TRBV20-1 and J usage is TRBJ2-1, with a tentative D call TRBD2 (5 bases). The V gene lost 1 base and the J gene lost 5 bases, with 18 bases spanning the gap. This CDR3 has 16 amino acids. CDR1 is DFQATT and CDR2 is SNEGSKA in the germline V gene (reference sequence). CDR3 residues: CSARVPLRGRDNEQFF. CDR3 in DNA: TGCAGTGCTAGAGTGCCACTCCGGGGTCGAGACAATGAGCAGTTCTTC.

This CDR3 reads CASSQEPSGSGTGELFF. CDR3 coding DNA: TGCGCCAGCAGCCAAGAGCCTAGCGGGAGTGGTACCGGGGAGCTGTTTTTT. The chain couples TRBV4-3 to TRBJ2-2, with TRBD2 identical over 10 bases. The CDR3 is 17 amino acids. V lost 0 bases and J lost 5; bases outside the gene matches: 6. Germline assignment: CDR1 LGHNA and CDR2 YSLEER.

This chain links TRBV20-1 with TRBJ2-1; TRBD2 agrees at 8 bases. The CDR3 covers 15 residues. J was trimmed by 4 bases and V by 0 bases; bases with no gene match: 5. Germline-derived CDR1 and CDR2 are DFQATT and SNEGSKA (reference sequence). CDR3: CSARDPAGGYNEQFF. The CDR3 region has the DNA TGCAGTGCTAGAGATCCTGCGGGGGGTTACAATGAGCAGTTCTTC.

This clonotype was seen more than once but under ten times. The chain carries TRBV19 and TRBJ2-3; D unclear. This CDR3 spans 15 amino acids. The germline V and J ends were trimmed by 4 bases and 1 base, with 12 bases remaining between them. The germline gives CDR1 LNHDA, CDR2 SQIVND (reference sequence). CDR3: CASSTLAKRTDTQYF. CDR3 bases: TGTGCCAGTAGTACCCTGGCGAAACGCACAGATACGCAGTATTTT.

This rearrangement joins TRBV20-1 to TRBJ2-3; no firm D call. Trimming took off 6 bases at V and 5 bases at J, with 9 bases between the two ends. The CDR3 is 11 residues long. The germline gives CDR1 DFQATT, CDR2 SNEGSKA (reference sequence). The CDR3 loop is CSAALIDTQYF. The CDR3 DNA reads TGCAGTGCCGCACTGATAGATACGCAGTATTTT.

This rearrangement joins TRBV7-8 to TRBJ2-3; 10 bases are shared with TRBD2. The germline gives CDR1 SGHVS, CDR2 FQNEAQ. CDR3 length equals 19 residues. The J segment lost 3 bases and the V segment lost 1 base, leaving 13 bases of the junction unmatched. The DNA for the CDR3 is TGTGCCAGCAGCTTAGGCCCTAGCGGGAGCAGGAAGAGTACAGATACGCAGTATTTT. It specifies CASSLGPSGSRKSTDTQYF. The whole variable domain, filled in from reference TRBV7-8 and TRBJ2-3, reads GAGVSQSPRYKVAKRGQDVALRCDPISGHVSLFWYQQALGQGPEFLTYFQNEAQLDKSGLPSDRFFAERPEGSVSTLKIQRTQQEDSAVYLCASSLGPSGSRKSTDTQYFGPGTRLTVL.